The 30 T cell receptor beta chains below come from one sample, sequenced in a study of cytomegalovirus exposure and HLA in healthy donors. PCR used 60 Vbeta primers and 13 Jbeta primers. The protocol was immunoSEQ multiplex PCR, while the TCRdb copy is restricted to in-frame clones and leaves out a portion. The repertoire holds a few hundred thousand clones, with under 80% as singletons. The sample taken for sequencing was PBMCs. The receptors were sampled from a girl aged 2 to 9 in good health and CMV-seronegative.

The CDR3 is CASSPTSPYEQYF. In nucleotides, the CDR3 is TGTGCCAGCAGTCCGACTAGCCCCTACGAGCAGTACTTC. The rearrangement links TRBV6-5 to TRBJ2-7; 7 nucleotides match TRBD2. V shed 5 bases and J 2 bases; nucleotides not matched to a gene: 3. Germline CDR1 and CDR2: MNHEY and SVGAGI. This CDR3 has 13 amino acids.

This rearrangement joins TRBV4-1 to TRBJ2-3, with D uncertain. V lost 0 bases and J 7 bases, leaving 11 bases between the germline ends. Per the germline V gene, CDR1 is MGHRA and CDR2 is YSYEKL. The length of the CDR3 is 14 residues. The CDR3, as DNA: TGCGCCAGCAGCCAAGATCCGACTCCCCATACGCAGTATTTT. Protein sequence: CASSQDPTPHTQYF.

This chain connects TRBV6-6 to TRBJ2-1; 9 positions agree with TRBD2. Germline V gene sequence: CDR1 MNHNY, CDR2 SVGAGI (reference sequence). V lost 2 bases and J lost 10; bases outside the gene matches: 6. The CDR3 spans 14 residues. CDR3 protein: CASSYSAGGIEQFF. The CDR3 DNA sequence: TGTGCCAGCAGTTACAGTGCGGGGGGGATAGAGCAGTTCTTC.

The V call is TRBV4-2, the J call TRBJ1-2; 8 nucleotides line up with TRBD1. This CDR3 is built from 16 residues. J gave up 4 bases and V 0 bases, and 7 bases lay outside the gene matches. Germline-derived CDR1 and CDR2 are LGHNA and YNFKEQ. The CDR3 here is CASSQDIGQGLYGYTF. As DNA, the CDR3 is TGTGCCAGCAGCCAAGATATTGGACAGGGTCTCTATGGCTACACCTTC.

The rearrangement joins TRBV6-5 to TRBJ1-6, with TRBD1 matching over 7 bases. With V trimmed by 6 bases and J by 6 bases, 5 bases remained unmatched. Germline CDR1 is MNHEY and CDR2 is SVGAGI. The CDR3 loop spans 14 amino acids. The CDR3 bases are TGTGCCAGCAGCCGCGGGGACAGTAATTCACCCCTCCACTTT. Translating gives CASSRGDSNSPLHF.

The table lists this clone with a few counts. This chain links TRBV6-5 with TRBJ1-1, with a possible D match to TRBD1 (5 bases). The V and J ends lost 4 bases and 4 bases respectively, with 13 bases between them. Germline V CDR1 and CDR2: MNHEY, SVGAGI. The CDR3 covers 14 residues. This CDR3 reads CASSFSYRLTEAFF. The CDR3 nucleotides read TGTGCCAGCAGTTTCTCCTACAGGCTCACTGAAGCTTTCTTT.

This clone was seen once. The chain couples TRBV6-4 to TRBJ1-1; D perhaps matches TRBD1 (6 bases). Germline V lookup: CDR1 MRHNA, CDR2 SNTAGT. The V and J ends lost 4 bases and 4 bases respectively, with 19 bases between them. CDR3 length: 16 residues. The CDR3 spells CASSVMAGVASTEAFF. The CDR3 DNA reads as TGTGCCAGCAGTGTAATGGCAGGGGTCGCTAGCACTGAAGCTTTCTTT.

J is TRBJ2-1 and V is TRBV7-2; 8 bases map to TRBD2. CDR3 size: 15 residues. Germline CDR1 SGHTA, CDR2 FQGNSA. The J segment lost 8 bases and the V segment lost 4 bases, leaving 10 bases of the junction unmatched. DNA for the CDR3: TGTGCCAGCAGCTCACAAGGGACTAGTGGGGATGAGCAGTTCTTC. It codes for CASSSQGTSGDEQFF. Using reference TRBV7-2 and TRBJ2-1 for the parts outside the CDR3, the full variable domain is GAGVSQSPSNKVTEKGKDVELRCDPISGHTALYWYRQSLGQGLEFLIYFQGNSAPDKSGLPSDRFSAERTGGSVSTLTIQRTQQEDSAVYLCASSSQGTSGDEQFFGPGTRLTVL.

DNA for the CDR3: TGTGCCAGCAGCATTAGCGGGATAGGGAATGAGCAGTTCTTC. It is translated as CASSISGIGNEQFF. The chain couples TRBV7-2 to TRBJ2-1; 8 nucleotides agree with TRBD2. The CDR3 is made up of 14 amino acids. V was clipped by 5 bases and J by 7 bases; unmatched bases: 7. Germline assignment: CDR1 SGHTA and CDR2 FQGNSA.

This sequence joins TRBV19 and TRBJ1-1; weak D call: TRBD1 (5 bases). The CDR3 contains 13 residues. Trimming left V 3 bases short and J 6 bases short, with 11 bases between. Germline V gene sequence: CDR1 LNHDA, CDR2 SQIVND (reference sequence). As DNA, the CDR3 is TGTGCCAGTAGTATCCCAGGGCCGCCTGAAGCTTTCTTT. This encodes CASSIPGPPEAFF.

The V call is TRBV10-1, the J call TRBJ1-4, with D possibly being TRBD1 (6 bases). Trimming cost V 2 bases and J 7 bases, with 11 bases left between them. CDR1 and CDR2 from the germline V gene are WNHNN and SYGVQD (reference sequence). The CDR3 has 14 residues. The CDR3 coding sequence is TGCGCCAGCAGTGAGAATACAGGGTTTGAAAAACTGTTTTTT. Translated, it gives CASSENTGFEKLFF.

This sequence joins TRBV6-5 and TRBJ1-3; 8 positions match TRBD1. Germline loops: CDR1 MNHEY, CDR2 SVGAGI. CDR3 length: 15 residues. The V gene end was trimmed by 6 bases and the J gene end by 5 bases; junction bases not matched to a gene: 9. CDR3 bases: TGTGCCAGCAGACCTGGACAGGGAGGGCGAAACACCATATATTTT. Protein product: CASRPGQGGRNTIYF.

The rearrangement joins TRBV5-4 to TRBJ1-6; TRBD1 might be the D (5 bases). V lost 4 bases and J lost 5, with 10 bases in between. The CDR3 is made up of 14 amino acids. The germline CDR1 and CDR2 sequences are SGHNT and YYREEE (reference sequence). CDR3 sequence (DNA): TGTGCCAGCAGCCTCCGACAGAATAATTCACCCCTCCACTTT. Translated, it gives CASSLRQNNSPLHF. Drawing the rest from reference TRBV5-4 and TRBJ1-6, the complete variable domain is ETGVTQSPTHLIKTRGQQVTLRCSSQSGHNTVSWYQQALGQGPQFIFQYYREEENGRGNFPPRFSGLQFPNYSSELNVNALELDDSALYLCASSLRQNNSPLHFGNGTRLTVT.

This clone occurred a few times. The rearrangement links TRBV27 to TRBJ1-5; D ambiguous. This CDR3 has 19 amino acids. V lost 5 bases to trimming and J lost 3 bases, with 26 bases between them. Germline V gives CDR1 MNHEY, CDR2 SMNVEV (reference sequence). The CDR3, as DNA: TGTGCCAGCAGTCATAACTACTTAAGTGGTCGTGAGCTCAATCAGCCCCAGCATTTT. Translating it yields CASSHNYLSGRELNQPQHF.

The rearrangement links TRBV6-1 to TRBJ2-5; TRBD2 aligns across 7 bases. Germline V gene sequence: CDR1 MNHNS, CDR2 SASEGT. CDR3 size: 15 residues. The V and J ends lost 4 bases and 3 bases, in that order; junction bases with no gene match: 8. CDR3 in DNA: TGTGCCAGCAGTGGGGGGGGGAGATCCGAAGAGACCCAGTACTTC. This sequence encodes CASSGGGRSEETQYF.

The rearrangement uses TRBV5-1 and TRBJ1-1; TRBD1 is a possible D gene (5 bases). The CDR3 runs 15 residues. V was trimmed by 2 bases and J by 1 base, leaving 12 bases between them. The germline V gene encodes CDR1 SGHRS and CDR2 YFSETQ. CDR3 residues: CASSFGGAENTEAFF. DNA of the CDR3: TGCGCCAGCAGCTTCGGCGGGGCGGAGAACACTGAAGCTTTCTTT.

This clone has a single count. The chain recombines TRBV27 with TRBJ2-7; 7 bases line up with TRBD2. CDR3 length: 14 residues. V shed 5 bases and J 2 bases; nucleotides not matched to a gene: 6. Germline V gives CDR1 MNHEY, CDR2 SMNVEV (reference sequence). In nucleotides, the CDR3 is TGTGCCAGCAGTCCCGGACTAGGTCCCTACGAGCAGTACTTC. Amino acid sequence: CASSPGLGPYEQYF.

The rearrangement links TRBV7-9 to TRBJ1-1; maybe TRBD1 (5 bases). Looked up from germline, CDR1 is SEHNR and CDR2 is FQNEAQ (reference sequence). This CDR3 region has 14 residues. Trimming left V 5 bases short and J 6 bases short, with 16 bases between. The CDR3 nucleotides are TGTGCCAGCAGCCCTATTCCGACAGTTCCTGAAGCTTTCTTT. The encoded protein is CASSPIPTVPEAFF.

Points on this clone: A junction boundary mismatches the germline segment, possibly from a read error. The chain recombines TRBV7-9 with TRBJ1-4; a weak D match, TRBD1 (5 bases). In germline, CDR1 is SEHNR, CDR2 FQNEAQ (reference sequence). This CDR3 is 15 amino acids long. CDR3 nucleotides: TGTGCCAGCAGTTTAGGGGAGATGGCTAATGAAAAACTGTTTTTT. This sequence encodes CASSLGEMANEKLFF.

The chain uses TRBV5-1 and TRBJ1-1; D remains unclear. CDR3 length: 13 residues. The V gene lost 2 bases and the J gene lost 1 base, with 6 bases spanning the gap. CDR1 and CDR2 (germline): SGHRS, YFSETQ. CDR3 in DNA: TGCGCCAGCAGCTTCGAACAGAACACTGAAGCTTTCTTT. This sequence encodes CASSFEQNTEAFF.

This clone was seen a handful of times. The sample holds other DNA sequences that translate to the same CDR3. This chain uses TRBV20-1 with TRBJ1-1; D ambiguous. Germline assignment: CDR1 DFQATT and CDR2 SNEGSKA (reference sequence). Trimming cost V 3 bases and J 1 base, with 3 bases left between them. CDR3 length equals 11 residues. The CDR3 DNA is TGCAGTGCTAGCGGGAACACTGAAGCTTTCTTT. Its translation is CSASGNTEAFF.

The rearrangement joins TRBV9 to TRBJ1-2; 7 bases fit TRBD1. CDR1 is SGDLS and CDR2 is YYNGEE in the germline V gene. CDR3 size: 15 residues. J was trimmed by 3 bases and V by 3 bases; bases with no gene match: 8. As DNA, the CDR3 is TGTGCCAGCAGCGGCGGAGGGGGCGTATACTATGGCTACACCTTC. It encodes CASSGGGGVYYGYTF.

V usage is TRBV11-2 and J usage is TRBJ1-4; 7 bases line up with TRBD1. Trimming took 11 bases from V and 8 from J; bases not matched to a gene: 8. There are 12 residues in the CDR3. CDR1 SGHAT and CDR2 FQNNGV come from the germline V gene. CDR3 in amino acids: CASGQVREKLFF. Here the CDR3 DNA reads TGTGCCTCCGGACAGGTTAGAGAAAAACTGTTTTTT. Combining the CDR3 with reference TRBV11-2 and TRBJ1-4 gives the whole variable domain EAGVAQSPRYKIIEKRQSVAFWCNPISGHATLYWYQQILGQGPKLLIQFQNNGVVDDSQLPKDRFSAERLKGVDSTLKIQPAKLEDSAVYLCASGQVREKLFFGSGTQLSVL.

The gene calls are TRBV18 and TRBJ1-5; 9 bases are a match to TRBD1. CDR3 length equals 17 residues. V lost 1 base and J lost 0; bases outside the gene matches: 4. Germline V gene data show CDR1 as KGHSH and CDR2 as LQKENI. This CDR3 is CASSPRRTGDSNQPQHF. For the CDR3, the DNA is TGTGCCAGCTCACCACGGCGGACAGGGGATAGCAATCAGCCCCAGCATTTT.

The chain links TRBV29-1 to TRBJ2-2, with D tentatively TRBD1 (5 bases). Trimming shortened V by 6 bases and J by 1 base, and 12 bases separated the two germline ends. CDR1 and CDR2 from the germline V gene are SQVTM and ANQGSEA. The CDR3 length is 14 residues. CDR3 protein: CSVQNRLNTGELFF. The DNA of the CDR3 is TGCAGCGTCCAAAACAGGTTGAACACCGGGGAGCTGTTTTTT.

The chain links TRBV27 to TRBJ1-1, with TRBD1 as a possible D gene (6 bases). V dropped 4 bases and J dropped 0 bases, with 12 bases sitting between them. The CDR3 length is 15 residues. CDR1 MNHEY and CDR2 SMNVEV come from the germline V gene (reference sequence). The CDR3: CASSWGRGMNTEAFF. The CDR3, as DNA: TGTGCCAGCAGTTGGGGCAGGGGAATGAACACTGAAGCTTTCTTT.

The V gene is TRBV25-1, the J gene TRBJ2-5, with D perhaps TRBD2 (7 bases). The J call is in doubt because the DNA end fits TRBJ2-7 better. The germline V gene has CDR1 MGHDK and CDR2 SYGVNS. This CDR3 has 12 amino acids. CDR3 nucleotide sequence: TGTGCCAGCGGTGGGGGGGGCGTCGAGCAGTACTTC. Protein sequence: CASGGGGVEQYF.

This clone was seen a few times. V is TRBV6-1 and J is TRBJ2-7, with a tentative D call TRBD1 (7 bases). The CDR3 length is 15 residues. Germline assignment: CDR1 MNHNS and CDR2 SASEGT. V was pared by 7 bases and J by 0 bases, with 16 bases between. The CDR3 region has the DNA TGTGCCAGCACCTTGCGGGACAGCTACTCCTACGAGCAGTACTTC. This sequence encodes CASTLRDSYSYEQYF.

The gene calls are TRBV5-1 and TRBJ1-6; 7 bases line up with TRBD1. CDR1 is SGHRS, CDR2 YFSETQ, per germline. V gave up 1 base and J gave up 8 bases; unmatched junction bases: 12. The CDR3 totals 17 residues. The CDR3 loop is CASSLSFPGQGDSPLHF. For the CDR3, the DNA is TGCGCCAGCAGCTTGTCCTTCCCGGGGCAGGGGGATTCACCCCTCCACTTT.

The sample holds one count of this clone. The chain recombines TRBV7-9 with TRBJ2-1, with 8 bases identical to TRBD1. CDR1 is SEHNR, CDR2 FQNEAQ, per germline (reference sequence). This CDR3 has 16 residues. Trimming took 5 bases from V and 6 from J; bases not matched to a gene: 12. CDR3 nucleotide sequence: TGTGCCAGCAGCCCTGCTCGGACAGGGTTGGGCAATGAGCAGTTCTTC. It yields the protein CASSPARTGLGNEQFF.